Listed below are T cell receptor beta chains from one sample, sequenced in a study of graft-versus-host responses after intestinal transplantation. Using immunoSEQ multiplex PCR, the repertoire was profiled, and TCRdb retains in-frame clones only, with some absent. This sample has 73,000 or so clones, with around 91% found just once. Antigen specificity for these receptors is unknown. Sample: unstimulated CD8+ T cells sorted from spleen or lymph node cells, taken before transplant. Source of these receptors: a human donor who was the organ donor for an intestinal transplant. The CDR3 runs from the conserved cysteine through the conserved F or W. A D gene is named only where the DNA matches it firmly. A clone size is listed for some rows: how often the clone was seen (once, few, many), or a class if it is expanded.

j_gene	v_gene	abundance	d_gene	CDR3aa	CDR3nt
TRBJ2-3	TRBV6-6	.	.	CASSYGGTSTDTQYF	TGTGCCAGCAGTTACGGGGGGACTAGCACAGATACGCAGTATTTT
TRBJ2-1	TRBV5-4	medium-sized	TRBD2	CASRPGLPSYNEQFF	TGTGCCAGCAGGCCGGGACTACCGTCCTACAATGAGCAGTTCTTC
TRBJ1-6	TRBV19	.	.	CASKEGGRNSPLHF	TGTGCCAGTAAAGAGGGTGGAAGGAATTCACCCCTCCACTTT
TRBJ1-2	TRBV7-6	once	TRBD1	CASSPRDRGPLYGYTF	TGTGCCAGCAGCCCCCGGGACAGGGGTCCTCTCTATGGCTACACCTTC
TRBJ1-2	TRBV6-6	.	.	CASTSGGQNYGYTF	TGTGCCAGCACCTCCGGGGGGCAGAACTATGGCTACACCTTC
TRBJ2-3	TRBV5-6	.	TRBD2	CASSLEGSGGGDTQYF	TGTGCCAGCAGCTTGGAGGGTAGCGGGGGGGGAGATACGCAGTATTTT
TRBJ2-5	TRBV6-5	.	TRBD2	CASTTSGGLQETQYF	TGTGCCAGCACCACTAGCGGGGGGCTCCAAGAGACCCAGTACTTC
TRBJ1-6	TRBV13	.	.	CASSLGSSPLHF	TGTGCCAGCAGCTTAGGTAGTTCACCCCTCCACTTT
TRBJ2-5	TRBV19	.	TRBD2	CASSIRVYWRGVVQETQYF	TGTGCCAGTAGTATCAGGGTTTACTGGCGGGGGGTAGTCCAAGAGACCCAGTACTTC
TRBJ1-5	TRBV19	once	.	CASSTRVGWSNQPQHF	TGTGCCAGTAGTACCAGGGTGGGATGGAGCAATCAGCCCCAGCATTTT
TRBJ1-6	TRBV7-6	.	.	CASSSRPGTNNSPLHF	TGTGCCAGCAGCTCACGACCGGGAACTAATAATTCACCCCTCCACTTT